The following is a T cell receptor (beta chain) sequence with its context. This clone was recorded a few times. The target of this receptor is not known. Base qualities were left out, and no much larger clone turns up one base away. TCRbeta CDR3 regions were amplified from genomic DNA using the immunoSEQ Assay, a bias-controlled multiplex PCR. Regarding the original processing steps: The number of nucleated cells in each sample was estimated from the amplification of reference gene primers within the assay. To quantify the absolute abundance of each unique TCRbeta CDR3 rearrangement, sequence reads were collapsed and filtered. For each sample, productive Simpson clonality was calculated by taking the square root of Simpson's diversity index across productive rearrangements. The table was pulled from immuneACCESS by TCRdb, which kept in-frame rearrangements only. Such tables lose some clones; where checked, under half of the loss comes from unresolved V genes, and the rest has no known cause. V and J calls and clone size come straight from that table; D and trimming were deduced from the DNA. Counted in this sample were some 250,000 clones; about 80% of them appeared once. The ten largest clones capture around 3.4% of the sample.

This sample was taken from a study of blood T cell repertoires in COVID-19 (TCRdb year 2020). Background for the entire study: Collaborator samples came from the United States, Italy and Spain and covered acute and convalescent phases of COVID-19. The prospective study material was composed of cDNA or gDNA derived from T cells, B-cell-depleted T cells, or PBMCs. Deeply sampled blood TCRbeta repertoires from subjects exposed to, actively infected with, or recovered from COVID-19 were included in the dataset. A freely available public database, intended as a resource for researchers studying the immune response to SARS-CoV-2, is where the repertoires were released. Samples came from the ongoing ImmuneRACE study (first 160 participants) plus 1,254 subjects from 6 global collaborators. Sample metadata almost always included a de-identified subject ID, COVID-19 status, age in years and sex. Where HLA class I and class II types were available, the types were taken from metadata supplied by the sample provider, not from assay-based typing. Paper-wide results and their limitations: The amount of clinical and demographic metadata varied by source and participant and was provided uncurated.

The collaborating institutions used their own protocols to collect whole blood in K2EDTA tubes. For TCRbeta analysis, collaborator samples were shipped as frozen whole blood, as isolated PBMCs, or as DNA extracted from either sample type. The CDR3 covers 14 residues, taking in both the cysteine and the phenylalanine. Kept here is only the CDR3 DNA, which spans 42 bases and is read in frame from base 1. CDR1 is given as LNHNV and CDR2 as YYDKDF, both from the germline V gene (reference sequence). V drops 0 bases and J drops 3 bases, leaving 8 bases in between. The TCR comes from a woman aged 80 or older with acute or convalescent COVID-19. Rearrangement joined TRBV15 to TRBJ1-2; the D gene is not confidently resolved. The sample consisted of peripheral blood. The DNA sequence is TGTGCCACCAGCAGAGATTTAGGAGACTATGGCTACACCTTC. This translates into CATSRDLGDYGYTF.